The rows below give T cell receptor beta chains drawn from one sample of a study of blood T cell repertoires in COVID-19. TCRdb's copy holds only in-frame clones and misses some; the assay was immunoSEQ multiplex PCR. The sample yields 390,000 or so clones, 80% to 90% seen once. The sequencing sample was made of peripheral blood. These receptors all come from a woman aged 30 to 39 with COVID-19, enrolled during active disease. The CDR3 runs from the conserved cysteine through the conserved F or W.

J gene,V gene,CDR3 protein
TRBJ2-1,TRBV5-1,CASSPDSYNEQFF
TRBJ2-7,TRBV3-1/TRBV3-2,CASSLGGGSYEQYF
TRBJ2-5,TRBV5-1,CASSLGAGTGQETQYF
TRBJ1-5,TRBV15,CATSSHRTDNQPQHF
TRBJ1-2,TRBV6-1,CASSDPGSYGYTF
TRBJ1-5,TRBV19,CASTRQGYSNQPQHF
TRBJ1-6,TRBV7-3,CASSTDRGFSPLHF
TRBJ2-3,TRBV24-1,CATSDYLAGGTDTQYF
TRBJ1-3,TRBV6-5,CASSYSRSGNTIYF
TRBJ1-4,TRBV7-9,CASSPGTNEKLFF
TRBJ2-7,TRBV9,CASTSGGNEQYF
TRBJ2-7,TRBV7-8,CASSLDGTGNREQYF
TRBJ2-1,TRBV29-1,CSVARTSGYNEQFF
TRBJ2-1,TRBV23-1,CASSPPGLQDNEQFF
TRBJ2-5,TRBV5-4,CASSLGSGSRETQYF
TRBJ2-2,TRBV28,CASSLLQGAKNTGELFF
TRBJ2-7,TRBV6-1,CASSEGGRLEQYF
TRBJ2-7,TRBV6-5,CASRLAGGHSNEQYF
TRBJ2-2,TRBV7-9,CASSPGQYTGELFF
TRBJ2-7,TRBV28,CASSTQGARVYEQYF
TRBJ1-2,TRBV13,CASSRGGTNYGYTF
TRBJ2-1,TRBV19,CASEGLAGNDKQFF
TRBJ2-1,TRBV6-4,CASSSQGADYNEQFF
TRBJ1-1,TRBV6-5,CASSYWRGAEAFF
TRBJ1-3,TRBV28,CASSFSASGNTIYF